The 30 T cell receptor beta chains below were found in one sample sequenced in a study of cytomegalovirus exposure and HLA in healthy donors. PCR used 60 Vbeta primers and 13 Jbeta primers. The method was immunoSEQ multiplex PCR; TCRdb's version includes in-frame clones alone and lacks a portion of them. The data contain approximately 170,000 clones, roughly 80% of them singletons. The sequenced material came from PBMCs. These TCRs come from a male donor in good health and CMV-seronegative.

The V gene is TRBV27, the J gene TRBJ2-1, with TRBD2 matching 9 bases. The length of the CDR3 is 16 residues. CDR1 is MNHEY, CDR2 SMNVEV, per germline (reference sequence). The V segment lost 5 bases and the J segment 2 bases; nucleotides outside the gene matches: 7. This chain's CDR3 is CASSPYSGGTYNEQFF. DNA of the CDR3: TGTGCCAGCAGTCCCTATAGCGGGGGAACCTACAATGAGCAGTTCTTC.

V is TRBV23-1 and J is TRBJ2-5; no clear D. TRBV23-1 is an ORF, and what it does is uncertain. V dropped 2 bases and J dropped 0 bases, with 4 bases sitting between them. This CDR3 region has 13 residues. This CDR3 reads CASSQINQETQYF. In nucleotides, the CDR3 is TGCGCCAGCAGTCAAATCAACCAAGAGACCCAGTACTTC.

J is TRBJ2-7 and V is TRBV5-8; the match to TRBD2 covers 7 bases. The trim removed 0 bases at V and 3 bases at J, leaving 12 bases unmatched. Germline loops: CDR1 SGHTS, CDR2 YDEGEE. The CDR3 totals 17 residues. The CDR3 loop is CASSLGHLGREDYEQYF. The CDR3 region has the DNA TGTGCCAGCAGCTTGGGACACTTAGGACGGGAGGACTACGAGCAGTACTTC.

This chain joins TRBV7-9 and TRBJ2-7; 11 nucleotides match TRBD2. The CDR3 totals 14 residues. After removal of 3 bases from V and 6 bases from J, the junction contained 4 bases not matched to a gene. CDR1 and CDR2 (germline): SEHNR, FQNEAQ (reference sequence). This CDR3 is CASSLLAGGREQYF. CDR3 in DNA: TGTGCCAGCAGCTTGCTAGCGGGAGGTCGCGAGCAGTACTTC.

The chain joins TRBV5-4 to TRBJ2-5; 8 bases match TRBD1. This CDR3 has 14 residues. CDR1 SGHNT and CDR2 YYREEE come from the germline V gene (reference sequence). V gave up 0 bases and J gave up 4 bases; unmatched junction bases: 2. The CDR3 nucleotides read TGTGCCAGCAGCTTGGGACAGGGGAGAGAGACCCAGTACTTC. Encoded protein: CASSLGQGRETQYF.

The chain combines TRBV9 with TRBJ2-7, with D tentatively TRBD2 (5 bases). Trimming stripped 7 bases from V and 7 bases from J, with 6 bases between. CDR1 and CDR2 (germline): SGDLS, YYNGEE. The CDR3 runs to 9 residues. CDR3 nucleotides: TGTGCCAGCGGGGAGGAGCAGTACTTC. Its translation is CASGEEQYF.

The V and J genes are TRBV19 and TRBJ2-1; TRBD1 matches at 8 bases. The CDR3 is made up of 16 amino acids. Trimming at V came to 4 bases and at J to 7 bases, leaving 12 bases not matched to a gene. From germline, CDR1 is LNHDA and CDR2 SQIVND (reference sequence). CDR3 loop: CASSTPWTGSDNEQFF. The CDR3, as DNA: TGTGCCAGTAGTACCCCATGGACAGGGAGTGATAATGAGCAGTTCTTC.

The rearrangement uses TRBV28 and TRBJ2-6; 9 bases fit TRBD1. The CDR3 runs to 18 residues. With 3 bases clipped from V and 0 bases from J, the junction kept 6 bases outside the gene matches. Germline values: CDR1 MDHEN, CDR2 SYDVKM. CDR3 in amino acids: CASSLAGQGPSGANVLTF. The CDR3 nucleotides are TGTGCCAGCAGTTTGGCGGGACAGGGACCCTCTGGGGCCAACGTCCTGACTTTC.

The V call is TRBV12-1, the J call TRBJ2-7; the D call TRBD1 from the table was never checked on the DNA. TRBV12-1 is recorded as a pseudogene. The CDR3 is 14 residues long. The CDR3 coding sequence is TGTGCCAGCAGCAACCGGGACATTTGCCACGAGCAGTACTTC. Translating it yields CASSNRDICHEQYF.

The J gene is TRBJ2-3, the V gene TRBV11-3; 10 bases fit TRBD2. The trim removed 5 bases at V and 1 base at J, leaving 3 bases unmatched. Germline V gene sequence: CDR1 SGHNT, CDR2 YENEEA. This CDR3 has 15 residues. CDR3: CASSPSGRGTDTQYF. In DNA, the CDR3 is TGTGCCAGCAGCCCAAGCGGGAGGGGCACAGATACGCAGTATTTT.

This clone has only one observation. The chain couples TRBV29-1 to TRBJ2-5; tentative D call: TRBD1 (5 bases). The J call may be in error: the DNA end matches TRBJ2-7 better. Per the germline V gene, CDR1 is SQVTM and CDR2 is ANQGSEA. The CDR3 contains 14 residues. The CDR3 region is CSVGVGRTPYEQYF. CDR3 nucleotide sequence: TGCAGCGTTGGGGTGGGGCGGACCCCCTACGAGCAGTACTTC.

The chain recombines TRBV4-2 with TRBJ2-7; perhaps TRBD1 as D (6 bases). Trimming took 0 bases from V and 0 from J, leaving 9 bases between them. Germline V CDR1 and CDR2: LGHNA, YNFKEQ. The CDR3 runs to 15 residues. This CDR3 is CASSQDRDNSYEQYF. The DNA for the CDR3 is TGTGCCAGCAGCCAAGATCGGGACAACTCCTACGAGCAGTACTTC.

The chain links TRBV28 to TRBJ2-7, with TRBD1 as a possible D gene (6 bases). Trimming stripped 3 bases from V and 6 bases from J, with 18 bases between. The CDR3 is made up of 15 amino acids. Germline CDR1 MDHEN, CDR2 SYDVKM. The CDR3 loop reads CASSLVGMRGGEQYF. CDR3 nucleotide sequence: TGTGCCAGCAGTTTGGTAGGCATGAGAGGGGGCGAGCAGTACTTC. The variable domain in full, with the rest retrieved from reference TRBV28 and TRBJ2-7, is DVKVTQSSRYLVKRTGEKVFLECVQDMDHENMFWYRQDPGLGLRLIYFSYDVKMKEKGDIPEGYSVSREKKERFSLILESASTNQTSMYLCASSLVGMRGGEQYFGPGTRLTVT.

This clone appeared a single time. The CDR3 coding sequence is TGTGCCAGCTCACCAAGCCAGGGACAGGAAGGCTACACCTTC. Translating it yields CASSPSQGQEGYTF. The chain has TRBV18 and TRBJ1-2; 8 nucleotides line up with TRBD1. The ends lost 2 bases at V and 8 bases at J; junction bases unmatched: 7. CDR3 size: 14 residues. From germline, CDR1 is KGHSH and CDR2 LQKENI.

Remarks on this clone: Other DNA sequences in this specimen translate into the identical CDR3. The rearrangement links TRBV27 to TRBJ1-2; 8 positions agree with TRBD1. Trimming removed 2 bases from V and 7 bases from J; junction bases left unmatched: 3. Germline V lookup: CDR1 MNHEY, CDR2 SMNVEV (reference sequence). This CDR3 contains 13 residues. This chain's CDR3 is CASSLGQGGGYTF. CDR3 DNA sequence: TGTGCCAGCAGTTTAGGACAGGGCGGTGGCTACACCTTC.

The chain joins TRBV30 to TRBJ1-5; 7 nucleotides match TRBD1. The CDR3 sequence is 15 residues long. Losses at the gene ends were 1 base for V and 0 bases for J; bases not matched to a gene: 3. Germline V lookup: CDR1 GTSNPN, CDR2 SVGIG (reference sequence). CDR3 region: CAWSGGGYSNQPQHF. DNA for the CDR3: TGTGCCTGGAGTGGAGGGGGCTATAGCAATCAGCCCCAGCATTTT.

The genes are TRBV7-6 and TRBJ1-5; perhaps TRBD1 as D (5 bases). The CDR3 loop spans 14 amino acids. V shed 5 bases and J shed 4 bases, with 12 bases lying between them. CDR1 is SGHVS and CDR2 is FNYEAQ in the germline V gene. For the CDR3, the DNA is TGTGCCAGCAGCCCTGACAGTTTGAATCAGCCCCAGCATTTT. Residues: CASSPDSLNQPQHF.

V usage is TRBV18 and J usage is TRBJ1-1; no clear D. The V gene's germline CDR1 is KGHSH and CDR2 LQKENI. V lost 2 bases, J lost 1 base, and 8 bases lay in between. CDR3 size: 14 residues. Here the CDR3 reads CASSPVRANTEAFF. The CDR3 DNA follows: TGTGCCAGCTCACCAGTGCGGGCGAACACTGAAGCTTTCTTT.

The rearrangement joins TRBV19 to TRBJ2-7; 10 bases match TRBD1. The germline V gene has CDR1 LNHDA and CDR2 SQIVND (reference sequence). Trimming removed 4 bases from V and 3 bases from J; junction bases left unmatched: 3. This CDR3 contains 14 residues. The CDR3 bases are TGTGCCAGTAGTACGACAGGGGGCAACTACGAGCAGTACTTC. Protein product: CASSTTGGNYEQYF.

The V and J genes are TRBV7-2 and TRBJ2-7; a possible D gene is TRBD1 (6 bases). This CDR3 region has 13 residues. Trimming removed 6 bases from V and 0 bases from J, with 9 bases in between. In germline, CDR1 is SGHTA, CDR2 FQGNSA. The CDR3 nucleotides read TGTGCCAGCAGACAGGGCGGCTCCTACGAGCAGTACTTC. Translating it yields CASRQGGSYEQYF.

The chain couples TRBV5-1 to TRBJ1-1, with TRBD1 identical over 10 bases. Losses at the gene ends were 3 bases for V and 4 bases for J; bases not matched to a gene: 15. Germline CDR1 and CDR2: SGHRS and YFSETQ. The CDR3 runs to 18 residues. CDR3 sequence (DNA): TGCGCCAGCAGCTGGACCCGGGACAGGGGTTCCCGGGGCACTGAAGCTTTCTTT. Amino acids: CASSWTRDRGSRGTEAFF.

A single count supports this clone. The sample has other DNA sequences that encode this CDR3 too. The chain combines TRBV29-1 with TRBJ2-7, with a possible D match to TRBD2 (6 bases). Deletions cut 7 bases from V and 5 bases from J, with 15 bases between. Per the germline V gene, CDR1 is SQVTM and CDR2 is ANQGSEA. The CDR3 spans 12 residues. The CDR3 loop reads CSGGDLEDEQYF. Written as DNA, the CDR3 is TGCAGCGGGGGGGATCTCGAGGACGAGCAGTACTTC.

The rearrangement links TRBV9 to TRBJ2-7; maybe TRBD1 (6 bases). CDR1 and CDR2 from the germline V gene are SGDLS and YYNGEE. V lost 1 base, J lost 6 bases, and 14 bases lay in between. This CDR3 is built from 14 residues. Here the CDR3 reads CASSVSSTGFEQYF. CDR3 nucleotides: TGTGCCAGCAGCGTATCCTCCACAGGGTTCGAGCAGTACTTC.

This chain links TRBV28 with TRBJ2-1; D may be TRBD2 (6 bases). Germline V lookup: CDR1 MDHEN, CDR2 SYDVKM. Deletions cut 2 bases from V and 1 base from J, with 12 bases between. The CDR3 consists of 16 residues. The CDR3 reads CASSLGGMTSYNEQFF. CDR3 coding DNA: TGTGCCAGCAGTTTAGGAGGGATGACGTCCTACAATGAGCAGTTCTTC.

The chain employs TRBV10-3 and TRBJ2-7, with 10 nucleotides matching TRBD1. The CDR3 covers 15 residues. J gave up 2 bases and V 2 bases, and 3 bases lay outside the gene matches. Germline V lookup: CDR1 ENHRY, CDR2 SYGVKD. CDR3 in amino acids: CAISEGQGDTYEQYF. The CDR3 nucleotides read TGTGCCATCAGTGAGGGACAGGGGGATACCTACGAGCAGTACTTC.

J is TRBJ2-2 and V is TRBV7-7; 9 positions agree with TRBD2. CDR1 is SSHAT, CDR2 FNYEAQ, per germline (reference sequence). The trim removed 10 bases at V and 6 bases at J, leaving 12 bases unmatched. This CDR3 comprises 15 residues. The DNA for the CDR3 is TGTGCCACCTCCCCTTTCGAGCGGGGGGCCGGGGAGCTGTTTTTT. It encodes CATSPFERGAGELFF.

The gene calls are TRBV5-4 and TRBJ2-1; perhaps TRBD2 as D (7 bases). CDR3 length: 15 amino acids. Between the trimmed V and J ends, which lost 5 bases and 5 bases, there was a span of 17 bases. Germline CDR1 reads SGHNT; CDR2 reads YYREEE (reference sequence). The CDR3 sequence is CASRGGAGSHNEQFF. CDR3 coding DNA: TGTGCCAGCAGAGGGGGGGCCGGGTCCCACAATGAGCAGTTCTTC. The entire variable domain, with the rest obtained from reference TRBV5-4 and TRBJ2-1, is as follows: ETGVTQSPTHLIKTRGQQVTLRCSSQSGHNTVSWYQQALGQGPQFIFQYYREEENGRGNFPPRFSGLQFPNYSSELNVNALELDDSALYLCASRGGAGSHNEQFFGPGTRLTVL.

This clone has just a few counts. The chain recombines TRBV5-6 with TRBJ1-5; weak D call: TRBD1 (5 bases). With 0 bases removed from V and 0 bases from J, the gap between germline ends came to 7 bases. Germline V CDR1 and CDR2: SGHDT, YYEEEE. The CDR3 sequence is 15 residues long. The CDR3 sequence: CASSLGGYSNQPQHF. The CDR3 coding sequence is TGTGCCAGCAGCTTGGGGGGCTATAGCAATCAGCCCCAGCATTTT.

The V and J genes are TRBV5-1 and TRBJ2-3; 12 positions match TRBD2. The V segment lost 4 bases and the J segment 1 base; nucleotides outside the gene matches: 7. Germline V gene sequence: CDR1 SGHRS, CDR2 YFSETQ. The CDR3 extends over 17 amino acids. CDR3 in DNA: TGCGCCAGCAGCAACCTAGCGGGGGGGCACGGCACAGATACGCAGTATTTT. It encodes CASSNLAGGHGTDTQYF.

V gene TRBV5-4 combines with J gene TRBJ2-3; 10 nucleotides line up with TRBD2. The CDR3 extends over 17 amino acids. The V gene end was trimmed by 3 bases and the J gene end by 5 bases; junction bases not matched to a gene: 12. Germline V lookup: CDR1 SGHNT, CDR2 YYREEE (reference sequence). The CDR3 protein is CASSSRAGGIREDTQYF. CDR3 coding DNA: TGTGCCAGCAGCTCCCGAGCGGGGGGGATAAGAGAAGATACGCAGTATTTT. Full variable domain (rest looked up from reference TRBV5-4 and TRBJ2-3): ETGVTQSPTHLIKTRGQQVTLRCSSQSGHNTVSWYQQALGQGPQFIFQYYREEENGRGNFPPRFSGLQFPNYSSELNVNALELDDSALYLCASSSRAGGIREDTQYFGPGTRLTVL.